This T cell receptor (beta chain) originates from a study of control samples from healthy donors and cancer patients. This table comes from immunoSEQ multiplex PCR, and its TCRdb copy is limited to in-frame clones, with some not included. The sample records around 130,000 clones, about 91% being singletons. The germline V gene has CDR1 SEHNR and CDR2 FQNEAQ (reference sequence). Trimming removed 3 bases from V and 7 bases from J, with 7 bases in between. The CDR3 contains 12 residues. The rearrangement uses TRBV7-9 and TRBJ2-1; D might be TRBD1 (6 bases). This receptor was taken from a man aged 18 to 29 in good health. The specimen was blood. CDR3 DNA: TGTGCCAGCAGCTTTGGACAGAATGAGCAGTTCTTC. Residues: CASSFGQNEQFF.